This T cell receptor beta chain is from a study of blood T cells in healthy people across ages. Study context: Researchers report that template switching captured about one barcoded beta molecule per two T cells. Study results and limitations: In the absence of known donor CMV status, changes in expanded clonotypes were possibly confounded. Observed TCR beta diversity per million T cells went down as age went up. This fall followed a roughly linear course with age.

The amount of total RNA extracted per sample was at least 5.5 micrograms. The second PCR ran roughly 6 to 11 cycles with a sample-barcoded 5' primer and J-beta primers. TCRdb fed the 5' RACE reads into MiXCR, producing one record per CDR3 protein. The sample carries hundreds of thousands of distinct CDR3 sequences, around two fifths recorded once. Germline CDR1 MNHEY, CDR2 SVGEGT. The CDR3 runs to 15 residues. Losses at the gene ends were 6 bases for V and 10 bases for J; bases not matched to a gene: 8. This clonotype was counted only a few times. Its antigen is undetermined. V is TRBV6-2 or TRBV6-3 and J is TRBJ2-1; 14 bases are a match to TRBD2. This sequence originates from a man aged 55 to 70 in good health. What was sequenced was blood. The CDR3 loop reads CASRLGLAGGGEQFF. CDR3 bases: TGTGCCAGCAGACTAGGACTAGCGGGGGGTGGAGAGCAGTTCTTC.